Listed below are T cell receptor beta chains from one sample, sequenced in a study of post-analysis software for immune sequencing data. TCRdb reprocessed the PCR reads with MiXCR, giving one entry per CDR3 protein. Of fewer than 900,000 distinct CDR3 sequences listed, more than 45% are singletons. Sequencing input: blood. Receptors were obtained from a girl aged 10-17 years with multiple sclerosis. CDR3s include the opening cysteine and the closing phenylalanine or tryptophan. The D gene is left open where the match is weak. Clone size is not always given. Where it is, it says once, few, many or a class for expanded clones.

cdr3_aa | cdr3_nt | clone_size | j_call | v_call | d_call
CATSRDSGGAPKRPQHF | TGTGCCACCAGCAGAGATAGCGGGGGGGCCCCTAAGCGGCCCCAGCATTTT | NA | TRBJ1-5 | TRBV15 | NA
CASSYGGQGYEQYF | TGTGCCAGCAGTTACGGGGGACAGGGCTACGAGCAGTACTTC | few | TRBJ2-7 | TRBV6-5 | TRBD1
CAISESQWVDEKLFF | TGTGCCATCAGTGAGTCGCAGTGGGTCGATGAAAAACTGTTTTTT | NA | TRBJ1-4 | TRBV10-3 | NA
CASSRWGGEYEQYF | TGTGCCAGCAGCCGCTGGGGGGGGGAATACGAGCAGTACTTC | few | TRBJ2-7 | TRBV13 | TRBD2
CASSDTGTAPKEQYF | TGTGCCAGCAGCGATACCGGGACAGCACCAAAAGAGCAGTACTTC | NA | TRBJ2-7 | TRBV7-2 | TRBD1
CASSLALGKASYNSPLHF | TGTGCCAGCAGCTTAGCGCTCGGCAAGGCCTCCTATAATTCACCCCTCCACTTT | NA | TRBJ1-6 | TRBV7-8 | NA
CASSEPGGGQPQHF | TGTGCCAGCAGCGAGCCCGGGGGTGGTCAGCCCCAGCATTTT | NA | TRBJ1-5 | TRBV7-2 | NA
CASSLGQSRSTEAFF | TGTGCCAGCAGTTTGGGACAGTCTAGGAGTACTGAAGCTTTCTTT | NA | TRBJ1-1 | TRBV28 | TRBD1
CSAPRDRGTKAFF | TGCAGTGCGCCCCGGGACAGAGGGACCAAAGCTTTCTTT | NA | TRBJ1-1 | TRBV20-1 | TRBD1
CASTSWGGKGDNEQFF | TGCGCCAGCACCTCGTGGGGCGGGAAAGGAGACAATGAGCAGTTCTTC | few | TRBJ2-1 | TRBV5-1 | NA
CSARAVRSTDTQYF | TGCAGTGCTAGAGCGGTCCGAAGCACAGATACGCAGTATTTT | NA | TRBJ2-3 | TRBV20-1 | NA
CSVGDAQYF | TGCAGCGTTGGAGATGCGCAGTATTTT | few | TRBJ2-3 | TRBV29-1 | NA
CASSLPRAYEQYF | TGCGCCAGCAGCTTGCCCCGAGCCTACGAGCAGTACTTC | NA | TRBJ2-7 | TRBV5-1 | NA
CASSDSEANEQFF | TGTGCCAGCAGTGACTCGGAGGCCAATGAGCAGTTCTTC | few | TRBJ2-1 | TRBV6-4 | NA
CASSYLRAEGQETQYF | TGTGCCAGCAGTTACCTCCGAGCGGAGGGCCAAGAGACCCAGTACTTC | NA | TRBJ2-5 | TRBV6-6 | NA
CASSLVEREQFF | TGTGCCAGCAGCTTAGTCGAGCGTGAGCAGTTCTTC | NA | TRBJ2-1 | TRBV7-9 | NA
CATSERTGNGYTF | TGTGCCACCAGTGAGCGGACAGGGAATGGCTACACCTTC | NA | TRBJ1-2 | TRBV24-1 | TRBD1
CASSLLQNQPQHF | TGTGCCAGCAGTTTATTACAGAATCAGCCCCAGCATTTT | NA | TRBJ1-5 | TRBV28 | NA
CASSSPGRDYEQYF | TGTGCCAGCAGTTCCCCTGGACGGGACTACGAGCAGTACTTC | NA | TRBJ2-7 | TRBV27 | NA
CASSQGAGAVDTQYF | TGTGCCAGCAGCCAAGGGGCGGGAGCGGTAGATACGCAGTATTTT | NA | TRBJ2-3 | TRBV3-1 | TRBD2
CSARQGGGWTDTQYF | TGCAGTGCTCGACAGGGGGGAGGGTGGACAGATACGCAGTATTTT | few | TRBJ2-3 | TRBV20-1 | TRBD1
CASSSTRDRAYEQYF | TGTGCCAGCAGTTCCACGCGGGACAGGGCCTACGAGCAGTACTTC | few | TRBJ2-7 | TRBV12-3/TRBV12-4 | TRBD1
CASSFYVGSYEQYF | TGTGCCAGCAGCTTCTATGTAGGTTCCTACGAGCAGTACTTC | NA | TRBJ2-7 | TRBV11-2 | NA
CSARDLGTSGSLSYNEQFF | TGCAGTGCTAGAGATCTGGGGACTAGCGGGTCCCTCTCCTACAATGAGCAGTTCTTC | few | TRBJ2-1 | TRBV20-1 | TRBD2
CASSNRLETNNEQFF | TGTGCCAGCAGTAACAGGCTTGAGACAAACAATGAGCAGTTCTTC | NA | TRBJ2-1 | TRBV6-6 | NA
CASSSQQANYGYTF | TGTGCCAGCAGTTCGCAGCAGGCTAACTATGGCTACACCTTC | once | TRBJ1-2 | TRBV12-3/TRBV12-4 | NA
CSARDPKGSYNEQFF | TGCAGTGCTAGAGATCCTAAGGGCTCCTACAATGAGCAGTTCTTC | NA | TRBJ2-1 | TRBV20-1 | NA
CATSVIGGGSSYEQYF | TGTGCCACGTCCGTCATCGGGGGGGGAAGCTCCTACGAGCAGTACTTC | once | TRBJ2-7 | TRBV27 | TRBD2
CASSLDGQGDQPQHF | TGTGCCAGCAGCTTAGACGGGCAGGGTGATCAGCCCCAGCATTTT | few | TRBJ1-5 | TRBV7-9 | NA
CASSLARGGSYNEQFF | TGCGCCAGCAGCTTGGCCAGGGGAGGCTCCTACAATGAGCAGTTCTTC | few | TRBJ2-1 | TRBV5-1 | NA
CASSSTREQNF | TGTGCCAGCAGTTCCACCCGGGAGCAGAACTTC | NA | TRBJ2-4 | TRBV12-3/TRBV12-4 | NA
CAWSTGNGNSPLHF | TGTGCCTGGTCAACAGGGAACGGTAATTCACCCCTCCACTTT | NA | TRBJ1-6 | TRBV30 | NA
CASSEVGGNQPQHF | TGTGCCAGCAGTGAAGTAGGGGGGAATCAGCCCCAGCATTTT | NA | TRBJ1-5 | TRBV6-1 | NA
CASLPGTNYNEQFF | TGTGCCAGCCTCCCCGGGACTAACTACAATGAGCAGTTCTTC | few | TRBJ2-1 | TRBV7-6 | TRBD2
CASSPRVGTSGGQETQYF | TGTGCCAGCAGTCCCCGCGTCGGGACTAGCGGGGGCCAAGAGACCCAGTACTTC | once | TRBJ2-5 | TRBV28 | TRBD2
CASSLGFATNEKLFF | TGTGCCAGCAGCTTAGGGTTTGCAACTAATGAAAAACTGTTTTTT | few | TRBJ1-4 | TRBV7-6 | NA
CATSSEQGGYYEQYF | TGTGCCACCAGCAGCGAACAGGGGGGGTACTACGAGCAGTACTTC | few | TRBJ2-7 | TRBV15 | NA
CASRSGTVNEKLFF | TGTGCCAGCAGGTCTGGGACAGTGAATGAAAAACTGTTTTTT | few | TRBJ1-4 | TRBV7-6 | TRBD1
CSVLRVGLGETQYF | TGCAGCGTCCTAAGGGTTGGCTTGGGGGAGACCCAGTACTTC | few | TRBJ2-5 | TRBV29-1 | NA
CASSLGSLVPNYGYTF | TGTGCCAGCAGCTTGGGGAGTCTCGTCCCTAACTATGGCTACACCTTC | NA | TRBJ1-2 | TRBV7-9 | NA
CASSTGTDYGYTF | TGCGCCAGCAGCACCGGGACAGATTATGGCTACACCTTC | NA | TRBJ1-2 | TRBV7-9 | TRBD1
CASSQAGELGYGYTF | TGCGCCAGCAGCCAAGCCGGGGAATTGGGCTATGGCTACACCTTC | NA | TRBJ1-2 | TRBV4-3 | NA